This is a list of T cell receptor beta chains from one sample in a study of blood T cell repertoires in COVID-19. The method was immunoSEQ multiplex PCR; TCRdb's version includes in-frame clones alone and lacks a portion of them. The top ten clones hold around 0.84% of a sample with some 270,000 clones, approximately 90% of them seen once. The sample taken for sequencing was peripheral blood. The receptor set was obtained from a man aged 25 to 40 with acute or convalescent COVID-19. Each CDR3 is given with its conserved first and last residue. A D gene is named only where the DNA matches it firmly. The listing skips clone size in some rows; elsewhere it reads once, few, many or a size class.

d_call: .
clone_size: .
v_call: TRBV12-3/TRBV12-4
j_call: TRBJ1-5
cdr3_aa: CASSLSPSQPQHF
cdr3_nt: TGTGCCAGCAGTTTATCCCCCAGTCAGCCCCAGCATTTT

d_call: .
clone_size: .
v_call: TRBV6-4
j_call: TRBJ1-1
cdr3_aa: CASSDSHMNTEAFF
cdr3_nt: TGTGCCAGCAGTGACTCACACATGAACACTGAAGCTTTCTTT

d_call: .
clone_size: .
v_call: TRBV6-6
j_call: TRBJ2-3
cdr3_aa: CASTVHLGVDTQYF
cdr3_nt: TGTGCCAGCACCGTTCACCTCGGGGTAGATACGCAGTATTTT

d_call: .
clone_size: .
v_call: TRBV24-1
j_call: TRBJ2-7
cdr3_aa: CATSELIPTPTKPYEQYF
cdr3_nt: TGTGCCACCAGTGAACTAATTCCAACACCTACAAAGCCCTACGAGCAGTACTTC

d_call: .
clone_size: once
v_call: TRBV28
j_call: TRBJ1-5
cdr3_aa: CASSPGQGHQPQHF
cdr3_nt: TGTGCCAGCAGCCCGGGCCAGGGCCATCAGCCCCAGCATTTT

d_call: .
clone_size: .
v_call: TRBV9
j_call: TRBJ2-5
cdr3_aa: CASSVGTHQETQYF
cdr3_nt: TGTGCCAGCAGCGTGGGGACTCACCAAGAGACCCAGTACTTC

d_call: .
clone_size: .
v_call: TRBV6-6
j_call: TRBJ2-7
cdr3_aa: CASSGYYEQYF
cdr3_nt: TGTGCCAGCTCGGGATACTACGAGCAGTACTTC

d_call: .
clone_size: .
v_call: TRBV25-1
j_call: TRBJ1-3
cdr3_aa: CASSSGNTIYF
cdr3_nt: TGTGCCAGCAGTAGCGGAAACACCATATATTTT

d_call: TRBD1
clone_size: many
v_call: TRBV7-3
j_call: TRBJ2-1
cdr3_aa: CASSLYRGNEQFF
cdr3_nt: TGTGCCAGCAGCTTGTACAGGGGCAATGAGCAGTTCTTC

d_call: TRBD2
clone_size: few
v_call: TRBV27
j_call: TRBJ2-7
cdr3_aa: CASRLLAGNPYEQYF
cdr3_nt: TGTGCCAGCAGGCTACTAGCGGGCAATCCCTACGAGCAGTACTTC

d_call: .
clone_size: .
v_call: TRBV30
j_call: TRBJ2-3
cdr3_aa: CAWSPWGGTDTQYF
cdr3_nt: TGTGCCTGGAGTCCATGGGGCGGAACAGATACGCAGTATTTT

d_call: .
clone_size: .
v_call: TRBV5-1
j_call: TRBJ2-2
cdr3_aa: CASSFQAAPSTGELFF
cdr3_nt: TGCGCCAGCAGCTTCCAAGCGGCCCCCAGCACCGGGGAGCTGTTTTTT

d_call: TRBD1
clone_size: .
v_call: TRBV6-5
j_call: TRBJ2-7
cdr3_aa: CASKGQGAYEQYF
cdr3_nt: TGTGCCAGCAAGGGACAGGGGGCGTACGAGCAGTACTTC

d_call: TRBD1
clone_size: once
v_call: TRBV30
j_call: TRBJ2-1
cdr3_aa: CAWRLIGTANEQFF
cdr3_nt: TGTGCCTGGAGGCTGATAGGGACAGCGAATGAGCAGTTCTTC

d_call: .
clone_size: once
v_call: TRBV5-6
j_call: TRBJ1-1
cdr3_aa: CASSYRGAGLMNTEAFF
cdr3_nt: TGTGCCAGCAGCTATCGGGGGGCCGGATTGATGAACACTGAAGCTTTCTTT

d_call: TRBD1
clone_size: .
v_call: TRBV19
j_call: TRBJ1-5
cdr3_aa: CAAKEGGKVQPQHF
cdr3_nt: TGTGCCGCCAAGGAAGGGGGCAAGGTTCAGCCCCAGCATTTT

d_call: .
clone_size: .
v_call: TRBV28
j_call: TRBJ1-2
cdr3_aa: CASSLPGRYGYTF
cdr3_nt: TGTGCCAGCAGTTTACCAGGGCGCTATGGCTACACCTTC

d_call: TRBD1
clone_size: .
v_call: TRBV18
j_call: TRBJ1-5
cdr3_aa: CASSDRDQPQHF
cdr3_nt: TGTGCCAGCTCAGACAGGGATCAGCCCCAGCATTTT

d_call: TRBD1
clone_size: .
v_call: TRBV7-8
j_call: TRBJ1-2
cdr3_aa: CASSGSRDSYGYTF
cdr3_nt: TGTGCCAGCAGCGGATCCCGGGACAGCTATGGCTACACCTTC

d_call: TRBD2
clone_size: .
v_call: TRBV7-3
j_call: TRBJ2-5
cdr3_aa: CASSYSGLGPRETQYF
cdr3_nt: TGTGCCAGCAGCTACTCGGGACTAGGGCCGAGGGAGACCCAGTACTTC

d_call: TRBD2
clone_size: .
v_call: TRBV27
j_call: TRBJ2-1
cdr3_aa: CASRLVGSGPSYNEQFF
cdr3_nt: TGTGCCAGCAGACTAGTGGGTAGCGGGCCTTCCTACAATGAGCAGTTCTTC

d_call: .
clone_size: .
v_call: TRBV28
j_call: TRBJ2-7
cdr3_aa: CASKSVYEQYF
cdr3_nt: TGTGCCAGCAAAAGCGTCTACGAGCAGTACTTC

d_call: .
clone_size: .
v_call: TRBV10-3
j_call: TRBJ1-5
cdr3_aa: CAISESDRKNQPQHF
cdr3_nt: TGTGCCATCAGTGAGTCCGACAGAAAAAATCAGCCCCAGCATTTT

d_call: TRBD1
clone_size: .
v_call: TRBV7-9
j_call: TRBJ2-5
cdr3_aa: CASSLPTGVGETQYF
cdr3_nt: TGTGCCAGCAGCTTACCGACAGGGGTTGGAGAGACCCAGTACTTC

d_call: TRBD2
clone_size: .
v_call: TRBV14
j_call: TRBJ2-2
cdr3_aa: CASSHSGRASGELFF
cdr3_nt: TGTGCCAGCAGCCACAGCGGGAGGGCCTCCGGGGAGCTGTTTTTT

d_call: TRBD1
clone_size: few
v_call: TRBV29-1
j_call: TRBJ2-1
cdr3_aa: CSALKGYGQGGNEQFF
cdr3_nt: TGCAGCGCCCTGAAGGGGTACGGACAGGGGGGAAATGAGCAGTTCTTC

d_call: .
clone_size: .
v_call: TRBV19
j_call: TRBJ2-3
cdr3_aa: CASSIGRIYTDTQYF
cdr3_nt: TGTGCCAGTAGTATAGGCAGGATATACACAGATACGCAGTATTTT

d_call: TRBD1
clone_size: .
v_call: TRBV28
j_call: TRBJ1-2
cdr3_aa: CATPRTGANYGYTF
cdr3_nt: TGTGCTACCCCCCGGACAGGAGCTAACTATGGCTACACCTTC

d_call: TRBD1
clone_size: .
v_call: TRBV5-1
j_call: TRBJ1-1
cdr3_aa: CASSDLFRDRSNTEAFF
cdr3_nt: TGCGCCAGCAGCGATTTATTCCGGGACAGGTCGAACACTGAAGCTTTCTTT

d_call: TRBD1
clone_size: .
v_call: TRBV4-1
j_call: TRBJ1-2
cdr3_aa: CASSQDRKGGVYGYTF
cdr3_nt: TGCGCCAGCAGCCAAGATCGTAAAGGGGGCGTGTACGGCTACACCTTC

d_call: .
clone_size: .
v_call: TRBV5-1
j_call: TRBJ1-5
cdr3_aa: CASSVTDPANQPQHF
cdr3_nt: TGCGCCAGCAGCGTCACAGACCCAGCTAATCAGCCCCAGCATTTT

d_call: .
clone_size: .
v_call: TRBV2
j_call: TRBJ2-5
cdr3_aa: CASTFTGGGRETQYF
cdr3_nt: TGTGCCAGCACCTTCACAGGGGGGGGCAGAGAGACCCAGTACTTC

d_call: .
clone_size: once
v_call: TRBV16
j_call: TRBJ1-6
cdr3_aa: CASSQDIRSPLHF
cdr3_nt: TGTGCCAGCAGCCAGGACATACGTTCACCCCTCCACTTT

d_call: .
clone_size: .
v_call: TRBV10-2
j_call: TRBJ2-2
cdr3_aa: CASKGKGDSSTGELFF
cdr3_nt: TGCGCCAGCAAGGGAAAGGGGGATTCGAGCACCGGGGAGCTGTTTTTT

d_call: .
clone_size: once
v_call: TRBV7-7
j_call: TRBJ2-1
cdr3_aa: CASSLRFLDNEQFF
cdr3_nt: TGTGCTAGCAGCTTACGGTTCTTAGACAATGAGCAGTTCTTC

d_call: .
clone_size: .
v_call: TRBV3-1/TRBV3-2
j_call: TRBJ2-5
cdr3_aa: CASSRDFQETQYF
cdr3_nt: TGTGCCAGCAGCCGGGACTTTCAAGAGACCCAGTACTTC

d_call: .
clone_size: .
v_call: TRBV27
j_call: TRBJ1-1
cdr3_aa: CASSFDSNTEAFF
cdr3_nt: TGTGCCAGCAGTTTCGACAGCAACACTGAAGCTTTCTTT

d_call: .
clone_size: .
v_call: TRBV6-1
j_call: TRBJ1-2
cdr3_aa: CASSEGVGANYGYTF
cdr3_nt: TGTGCCAGCAGTGAAGGAGTAGGAGCTAACTATGGCTACACCTTC

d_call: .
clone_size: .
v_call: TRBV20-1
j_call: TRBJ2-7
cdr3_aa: CSARPTSEQYF
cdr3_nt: TGCAGTGCTAGGCCAACCAGCGAGCAGTACTTC

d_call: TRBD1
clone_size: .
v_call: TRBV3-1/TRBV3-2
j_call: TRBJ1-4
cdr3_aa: CASSQGTGRHNEKLFF
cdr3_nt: TGTGCCAGCAGCCAAGGGACAGGCCGACATAATGAAAAACTGTTTTTT

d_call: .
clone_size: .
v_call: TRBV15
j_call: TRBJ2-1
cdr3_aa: CATSRESDQGGTYNEQFF
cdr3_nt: TGTGCCACCAGCAGAGAATCCGATCAGGGAGGGACATACAATGAGCAGTTCTTC

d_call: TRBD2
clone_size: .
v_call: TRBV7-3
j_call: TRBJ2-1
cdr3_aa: CASSLTAGGNNEQFF
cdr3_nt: TGTGCCAGCAGCTTAACAGCGGGGGGCAACAATGAGCAGTTCTTC

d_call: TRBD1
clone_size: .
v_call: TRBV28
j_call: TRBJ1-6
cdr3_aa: CASREQGPLRSPLHF
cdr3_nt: TGTGCCAGCAGGGAACAGGGGCCCCTTAGGTCACCCCTCCACTTT

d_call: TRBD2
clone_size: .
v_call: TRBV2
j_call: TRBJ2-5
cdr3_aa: CASSVGGRAGETQYF
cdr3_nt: TGTGCCAGCAGTGTGGGAGGGAGGGCGGGAGAGACCCAGTACTTC

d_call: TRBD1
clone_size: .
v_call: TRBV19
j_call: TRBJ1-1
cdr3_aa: CASSKGQWNTEAFF
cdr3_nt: TGTGCCAGTAGTAAGGGACAGTGGAACACTGAAGCTTTCTTT

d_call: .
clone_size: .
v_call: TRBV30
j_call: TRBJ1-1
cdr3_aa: CAWSRGQGWSGTEAFF
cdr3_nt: TGTGCCTGGAGTCGGGGTCAGGGGTGGTCGGGCACTGAAGCTTTCTTT

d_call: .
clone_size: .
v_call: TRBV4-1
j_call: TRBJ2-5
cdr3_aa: CASSQEYRETQYF
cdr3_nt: TGCGCCAGCAGCCAAGAATACCGGGAGACCCAGTACTTC

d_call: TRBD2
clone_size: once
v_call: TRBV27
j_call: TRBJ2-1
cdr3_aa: CASSSRLTSGLYNEQFF
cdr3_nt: TGTGCCAGCAGTTCCCGCCTGACTAGCGGGTTGTACAATGAGCAGTTCTTC

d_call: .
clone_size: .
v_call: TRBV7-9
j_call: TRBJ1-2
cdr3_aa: CASSFGQLYGYTF
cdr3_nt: TGTGCCAGCAGCTTCGGACAGCTCTATGGCTACACCTTC